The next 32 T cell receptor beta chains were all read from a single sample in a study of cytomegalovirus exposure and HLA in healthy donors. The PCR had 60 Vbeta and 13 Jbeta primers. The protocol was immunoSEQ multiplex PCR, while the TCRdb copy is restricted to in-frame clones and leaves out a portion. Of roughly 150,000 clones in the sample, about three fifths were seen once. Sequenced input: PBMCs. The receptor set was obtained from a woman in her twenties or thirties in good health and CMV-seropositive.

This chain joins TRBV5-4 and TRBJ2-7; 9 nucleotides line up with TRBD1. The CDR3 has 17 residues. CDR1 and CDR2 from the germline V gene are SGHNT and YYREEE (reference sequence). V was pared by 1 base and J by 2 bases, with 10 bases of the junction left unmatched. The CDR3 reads CASSLLGQGRFAYEQYF. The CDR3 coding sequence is TGTGCCAGCAGCTTGTTAGGACAGGGGCGCTTCGCCTACGAGCAGTACTTC.

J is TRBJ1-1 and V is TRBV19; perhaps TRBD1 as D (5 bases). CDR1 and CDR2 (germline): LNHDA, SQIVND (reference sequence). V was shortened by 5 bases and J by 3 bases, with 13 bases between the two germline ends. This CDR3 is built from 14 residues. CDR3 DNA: TGTGCCAGTAGTCCTTTGGACACCTACACTGAAGCTTTCTTT. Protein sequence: CASSPLDTYTEAFF.

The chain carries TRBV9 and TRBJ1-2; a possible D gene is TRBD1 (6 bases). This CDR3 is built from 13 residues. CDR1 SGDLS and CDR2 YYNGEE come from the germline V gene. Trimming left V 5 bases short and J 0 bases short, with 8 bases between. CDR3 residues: CASRDRTNYGYTF. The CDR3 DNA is TGTGCCAGCAGGGACAGAACTAACTATGGCTACACCTTC.

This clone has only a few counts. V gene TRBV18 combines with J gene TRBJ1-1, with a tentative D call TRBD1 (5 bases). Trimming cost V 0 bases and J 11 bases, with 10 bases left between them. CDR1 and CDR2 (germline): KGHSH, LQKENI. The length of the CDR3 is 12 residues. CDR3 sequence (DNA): TGTGCCAGCTCACCACCATCGGGGGATGCTTTCTTT. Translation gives CASSPPSGDAFF.

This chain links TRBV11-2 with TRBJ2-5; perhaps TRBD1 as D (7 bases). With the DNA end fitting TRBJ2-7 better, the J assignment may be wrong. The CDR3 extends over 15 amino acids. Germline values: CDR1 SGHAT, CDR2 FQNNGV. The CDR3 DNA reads TGTGCCAGCAGCCAGACTAGACAGGGCTGGGACGAGCAGTACTTC. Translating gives CASSQTRQGWDEQYF.

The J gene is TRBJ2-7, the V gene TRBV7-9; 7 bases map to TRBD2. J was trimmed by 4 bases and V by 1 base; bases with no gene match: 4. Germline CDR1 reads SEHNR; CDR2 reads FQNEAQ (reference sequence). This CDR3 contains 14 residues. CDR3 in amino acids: CASSLGLAGYEQYF. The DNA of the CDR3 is TGTGCCAGCAGCTTAGGTTTAGCGGGTTACGAGCAGTACTTC.

The CDR3 region has the DNA TGTGCCAGCAGCCAGCAAGCGGGAGCCTACAATGAGCAGTTCTTC. Residues: CASSQQAGAYNEQFF. The chain has TRBV14 and TRBJ2-1; 8 bases map to TRBD2. The length of the CDR3 is 15 residues. Germline CDR1 is SGHDN and CDR2 is FVKESK. The trim removed 3 bases at V and 2 bases at J, leaving 3 bases unmatched.

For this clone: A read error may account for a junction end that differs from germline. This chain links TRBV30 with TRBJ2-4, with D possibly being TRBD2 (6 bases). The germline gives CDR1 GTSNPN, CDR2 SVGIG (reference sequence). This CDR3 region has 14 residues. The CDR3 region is CAWSVGGAQNIQYF. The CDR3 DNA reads TGTGCCTGGAGTGTGGGGGGAGCCCAAAACATTCAGTACTTC.

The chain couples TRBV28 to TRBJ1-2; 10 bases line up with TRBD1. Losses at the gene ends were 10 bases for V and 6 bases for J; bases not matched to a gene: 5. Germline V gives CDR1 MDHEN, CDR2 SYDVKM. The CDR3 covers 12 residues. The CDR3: CAIHGQGDGYTF. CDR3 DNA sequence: TGTGCCATCCACGGACAGGGGGATGGCTACACCTTC.

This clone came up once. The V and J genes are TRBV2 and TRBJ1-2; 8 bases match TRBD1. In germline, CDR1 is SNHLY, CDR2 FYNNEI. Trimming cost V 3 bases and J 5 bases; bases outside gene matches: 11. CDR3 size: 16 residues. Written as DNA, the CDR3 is TGTGCCAGCAGTGACAGCAGGCGACAGGGGAGGTATGGCTACACCTTC. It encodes CASSDSRRQGRYGYTF. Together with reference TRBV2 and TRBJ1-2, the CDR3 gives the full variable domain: EPEVTQTPSHQVTQMGQEVILRCVPISNHLYFYWYRQILGQKVEFLVSFYNNEISEKSEIFDDQFSVERPDGSNFTLKIRSTKLEDSAMYFCASSDSRRQGRYGYTFGSGTRLTVV.

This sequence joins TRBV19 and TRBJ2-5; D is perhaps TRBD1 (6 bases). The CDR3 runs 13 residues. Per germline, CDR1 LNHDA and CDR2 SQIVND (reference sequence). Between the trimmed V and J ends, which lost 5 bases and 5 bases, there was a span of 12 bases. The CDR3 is CASSLGAEETQYF. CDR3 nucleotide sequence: TGTGCCAGTAGTTTGGGGGCGGAGGAGACCCAGTACTTC.

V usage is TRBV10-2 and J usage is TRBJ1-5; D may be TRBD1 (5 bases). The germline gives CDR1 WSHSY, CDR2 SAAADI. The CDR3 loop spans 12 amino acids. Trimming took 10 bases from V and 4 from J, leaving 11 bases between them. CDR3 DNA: TGCGCCATCGGGGGGGGGAATCAGCCCCAGCATTTT. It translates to CAIGGGNQPQHF.

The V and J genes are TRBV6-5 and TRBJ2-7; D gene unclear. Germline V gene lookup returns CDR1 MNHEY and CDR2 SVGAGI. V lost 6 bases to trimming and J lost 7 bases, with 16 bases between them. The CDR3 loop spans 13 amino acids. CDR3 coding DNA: TGTGCCAGCAGCGATACTAACTCGTTGGAGCAGTACTTC. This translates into CASSDTNSLEQYF.

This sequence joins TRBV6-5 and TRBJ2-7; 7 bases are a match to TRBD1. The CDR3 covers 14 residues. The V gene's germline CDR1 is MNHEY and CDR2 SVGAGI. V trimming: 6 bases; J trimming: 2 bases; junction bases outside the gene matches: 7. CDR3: CASSYDRDAYEQYF. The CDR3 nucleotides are TGTGCCAGCAGCTACGACAGGGACGCCTACGAGCAGTACTTC.

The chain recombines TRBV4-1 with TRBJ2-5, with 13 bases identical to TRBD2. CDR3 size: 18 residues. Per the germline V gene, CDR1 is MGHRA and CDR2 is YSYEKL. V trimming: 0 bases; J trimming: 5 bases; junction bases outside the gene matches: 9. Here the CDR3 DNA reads TGCGCCAGCAGCCAAGATCTACTAGCGGGAGGGCTAAGGGAGACCCAGTACTTC. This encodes CASSQDLLAGGLRETQYF.

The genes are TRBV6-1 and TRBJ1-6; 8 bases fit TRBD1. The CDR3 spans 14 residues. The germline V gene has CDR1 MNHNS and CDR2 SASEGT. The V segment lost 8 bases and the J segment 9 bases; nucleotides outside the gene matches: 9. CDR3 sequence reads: CASGNRGNGSPLHF. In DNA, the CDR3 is TGTGCCAGCGGGAACAGGGGGAATGGTTCACCCCTCCACTTT.

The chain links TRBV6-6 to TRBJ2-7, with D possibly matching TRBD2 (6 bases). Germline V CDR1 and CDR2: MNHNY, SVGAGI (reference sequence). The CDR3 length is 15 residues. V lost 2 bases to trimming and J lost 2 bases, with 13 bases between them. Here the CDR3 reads CASSYTGARAYEQYF. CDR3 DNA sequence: TGTGCCAGCAGTTACACGGGAGCGCGCGCCTACGAGCAGTACTTC.

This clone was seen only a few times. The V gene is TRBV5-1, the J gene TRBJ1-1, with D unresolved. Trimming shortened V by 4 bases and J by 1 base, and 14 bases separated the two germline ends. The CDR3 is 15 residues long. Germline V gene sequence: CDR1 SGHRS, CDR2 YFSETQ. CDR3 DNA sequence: TGCGCCAGCAGCGGCAGCTCTGGGCCGAACACTGAAGCTTTCTTT. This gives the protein CASSGSSGPNTEAFF.

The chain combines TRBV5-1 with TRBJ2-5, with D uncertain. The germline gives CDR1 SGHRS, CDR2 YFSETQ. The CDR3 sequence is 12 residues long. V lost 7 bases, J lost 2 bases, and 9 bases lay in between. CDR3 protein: CASSEIQETQYF. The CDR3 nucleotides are TGCGCCAGCTCGGAGATTCAAGAGACCCAGTACTTC.

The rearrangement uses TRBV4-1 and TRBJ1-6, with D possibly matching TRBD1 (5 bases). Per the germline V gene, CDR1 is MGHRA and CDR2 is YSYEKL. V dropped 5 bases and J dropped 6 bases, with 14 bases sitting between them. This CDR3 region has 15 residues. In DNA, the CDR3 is TGCGCCAGCAGCATGAATGGGGGGAGTAATTCACCCCTCCACTTT. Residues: CASSMNGGSNSPLHF.

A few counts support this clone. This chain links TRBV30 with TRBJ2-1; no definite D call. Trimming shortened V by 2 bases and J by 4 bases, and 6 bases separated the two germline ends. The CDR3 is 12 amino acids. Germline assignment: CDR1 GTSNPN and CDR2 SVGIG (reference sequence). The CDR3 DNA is TGTGCCTGGAGTCCCAGTTACAATGAGCAGTTCTTC. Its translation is CAWSPSYNEQFF.

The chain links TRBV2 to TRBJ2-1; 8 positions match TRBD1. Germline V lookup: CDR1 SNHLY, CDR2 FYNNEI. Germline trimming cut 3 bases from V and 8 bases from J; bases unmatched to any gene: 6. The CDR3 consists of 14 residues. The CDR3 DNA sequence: TGTGCCAGCAGTGACACAGGGGGTAGGGATGAGCAGTTCTTC. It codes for CASSDTGGRDEQFF.

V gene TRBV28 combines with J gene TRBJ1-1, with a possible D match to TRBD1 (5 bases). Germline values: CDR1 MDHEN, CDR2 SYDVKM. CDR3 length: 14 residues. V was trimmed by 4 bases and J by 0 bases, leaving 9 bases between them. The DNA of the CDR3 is TGTGCCAGCAGTTCAGGGTTACTGAACACTGAAGCTTTCTTT. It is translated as CASSSGLLNTEAFF.

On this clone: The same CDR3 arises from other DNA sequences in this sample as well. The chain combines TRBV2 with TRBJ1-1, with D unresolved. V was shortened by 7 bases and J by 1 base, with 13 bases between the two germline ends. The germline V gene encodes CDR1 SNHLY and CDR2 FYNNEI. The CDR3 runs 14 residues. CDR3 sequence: CASKWEAGNTEAFF. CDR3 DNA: TGTGCCAGCAAGTGGGAGGCAGGGAACACTGAAGCTTTCTTT.

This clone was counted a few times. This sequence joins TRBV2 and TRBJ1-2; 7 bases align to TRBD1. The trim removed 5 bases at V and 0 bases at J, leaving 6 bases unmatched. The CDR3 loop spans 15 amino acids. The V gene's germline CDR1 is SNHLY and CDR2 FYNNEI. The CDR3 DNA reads TGTGCCAGCAGTATACCGACAGGGTCTAACTATGGCTACACCTTC. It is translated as CASSIPTGSNYGYTF.

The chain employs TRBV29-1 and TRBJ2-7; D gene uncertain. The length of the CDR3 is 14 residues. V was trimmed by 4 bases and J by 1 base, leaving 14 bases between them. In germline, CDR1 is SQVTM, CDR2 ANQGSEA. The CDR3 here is CSVGAPERSYEQYF. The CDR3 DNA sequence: TGCAGCGTTGGGGCCCCAGAAAGGTCCTACGAGCAGTACTTC.

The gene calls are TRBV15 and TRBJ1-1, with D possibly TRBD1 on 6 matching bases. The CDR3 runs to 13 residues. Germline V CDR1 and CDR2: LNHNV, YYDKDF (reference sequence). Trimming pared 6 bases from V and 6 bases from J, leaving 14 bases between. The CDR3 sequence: CATRPTGGAEAFF. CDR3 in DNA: TGTGCCACCAGACCGACAGGTGGGGCTGAAGCTTTCTTT.

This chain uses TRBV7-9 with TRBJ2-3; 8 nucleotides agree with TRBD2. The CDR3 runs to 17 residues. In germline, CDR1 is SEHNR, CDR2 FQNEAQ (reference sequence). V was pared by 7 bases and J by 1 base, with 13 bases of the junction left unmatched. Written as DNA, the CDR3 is TGTGCCAGCAACCAGATGGGGCGGGGGGCCCGCACAGATACGCAGTATTTT. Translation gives CASNQMGRGARTDTQYF.

The CDR3 DNA reads TGTGCCAGCAGCTTGAAGGGGGCGGGAAACACCATATATTTT. This gives the protein CASSLKGAGNTIYF. V usage is TRBV5-6 and J usage is TRBJ1-3; 7 bases match TRBD1. Trimming removed 1 base from V and 4 bases from J; junction bases left unmatched: 2. There are 14 residues in the CDR3. Germline CDR1 and CDR2: SGHDT and YYEEEE. The full variable domain, rest sourced from reference TRBV5-6 and TRBJ1-3, is DAGVTQSPTHLIKTRGQQVTLRCSPKSGHDTVSWYQQALGQGPQFIFQYYEEEERQRGNFPDRFSGHQFPNYSSELNVNALLLGDSALYLCASSLKGAGNTIYFGEGSWLTVV.

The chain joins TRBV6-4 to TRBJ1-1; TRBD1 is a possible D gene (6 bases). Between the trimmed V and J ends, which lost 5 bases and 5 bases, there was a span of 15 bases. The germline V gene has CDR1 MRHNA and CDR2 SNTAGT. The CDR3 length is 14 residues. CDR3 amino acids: CASSPQGSRTEAFF. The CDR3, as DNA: TGTGCCAGCAGTCCCCAGGGGAGCAGGACTGAAGCTTTCTTT.

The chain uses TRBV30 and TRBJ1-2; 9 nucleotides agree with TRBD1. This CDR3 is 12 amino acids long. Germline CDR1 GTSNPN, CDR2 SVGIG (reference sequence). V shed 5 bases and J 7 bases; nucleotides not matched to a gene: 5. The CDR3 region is CAWGTGHSGYTF. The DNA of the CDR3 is TGTGCCTGGGGGACAGGGCATTCTGGCTACACCTTC.

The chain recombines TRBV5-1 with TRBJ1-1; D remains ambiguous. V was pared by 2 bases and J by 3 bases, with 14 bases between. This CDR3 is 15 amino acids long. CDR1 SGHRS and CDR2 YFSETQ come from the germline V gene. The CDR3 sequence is CASSFSWSRDTEAFF. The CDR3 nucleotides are TGCGCCAGCAGCTTTAGTTGGTCGAGGGACACTGAAGCTTTCTTT.